Detailed here is one T cell receptor beta chain. Its antigen target is currently unknown. Per-nucleotide qualities are absent, and no much larger clonotype sits a single base away. The cysteine opens and the phenylalanine closes a CDR3 of 15 amino acids. Only the CDR3 DNA is retained, 45 bases long and in frame from the first base. Cut back by 0 bases and 4 bases, the V and J ends lie 13 bases apart. From the germline V gene, CDR1 is SGDLS and CDR2 is YYNGEE. This specimen's time point label, per the study, means: about 28 days (+/-7) after the second vaccine dose. AZD1222 recipients whose second dose came at about 4 weeks and those whose second dose came at about 12 weeks were combined into one group, since spike-specific TCR depth and breadth did not differ between the two schedules. Vaccinee samples came from UK trials COV001 and COV002, including a single-blind randomized controlled phase 2/3 trial of AZD1222 (ChAdOx1 nCoV-19) in healthy adults. Trial participant PBMC samples were collected at day 0 and day 28 after the second dose for TCRbeta chain sequencing.

The CDR3 regions of human TCRbeta chains were analyzed by immunosequencing. In the authors' own workflow: Repertoire TCRs were matched against a reference library of SARS-CoV-2-specific TCRs generated with the MIRA antigen-specificity platform. Breadth meant the fraction of unique TCRs that were SARS-CoV-2-associated, whereas depth meant the fraction of total T cells that were SARS-CoV-2-associated. Using the MIRA data, every spike-specific TCR was mapped to the spike region that the TCR reacted to and assigned to either a CD4 or a CD8 class. Log10-transformed breadth and depth values were compared by one-way ANOVA with Sidak's multiple comparisons tests. TCRdb's version of the immuneACCESS table is confined to in-frame rearrangements and falls short of the full clone set. An unresolved V gene accounts for under half of the shortfall where checked; the remainder is of unknown origin. For V, J and clone size, that table is used; D and trimming come from the DNA. The sample profile shows over 150,000 clones; more than 75% of them were found once. Roughly 4.3% of the sample belongs to the ten largest clones.

The data derive from a study of T cell responses to AZD1222 COVID-19 vaccine (dated by TCRdb to the early 2020s). As for the study more broadly: A total of 230 to 250 trial participants underwent TCR sequencing, of whom some 210 received two doses of AZD1222 and about 25 received two doses of the MenACWY control vaccine. Trial participants were enrolled into age subgroups of 18-55, 56-69 and 70-plus years, which contained around 150, 29 and 61 TCR-sequenced participants, respectively. Here is what the overall study found, with its caveats: Reportedly, close to half of the unique spike-specific TCRs recognized epitopes lying outside the regions that are mutated in the B.1.351 and B.1.1.7 variants. In the small 56-69-year group, the increase in depth fell short of significance, most likely because of low power. The vaccine-associated CD4 TCRs covered the entire spike protein, and the dominant responses fell in regions 160-218 and 743-854. Because no samples from the day 14 peak response were available, repertoires could be characterized only after the peak T cell response. After two AZD1222 doses, both the breadth and the depth of spike-specific TCRs were significantly higher than at day 0 and than in MenACWY recipients. Participants were mostly white British and included more females than males, and it was suggested by the authors that clonal diversity may have been underestimated. Conclusions about previously exposed vaccinees are limited because only 5 or 6 AZD1222 recipients were SARS-CoV-2 seropositive at baseline.

The TCR sequence derives from an adult who received the AZD1222 COVID-19 vaccine. The input for sequencing was peripheral blood, taken 28 days after the second AZD1222 dose. The rearrangement joined TRBV9 to TRBJ1-1, with the D gene uncertain. The nucleotide sequence is given as TGTGCCAGCAGCGTAGCTGTGGATTGGGCCACTGAAGCTTTCTTT. Translated, this is CASSVAVDWATEAFF.